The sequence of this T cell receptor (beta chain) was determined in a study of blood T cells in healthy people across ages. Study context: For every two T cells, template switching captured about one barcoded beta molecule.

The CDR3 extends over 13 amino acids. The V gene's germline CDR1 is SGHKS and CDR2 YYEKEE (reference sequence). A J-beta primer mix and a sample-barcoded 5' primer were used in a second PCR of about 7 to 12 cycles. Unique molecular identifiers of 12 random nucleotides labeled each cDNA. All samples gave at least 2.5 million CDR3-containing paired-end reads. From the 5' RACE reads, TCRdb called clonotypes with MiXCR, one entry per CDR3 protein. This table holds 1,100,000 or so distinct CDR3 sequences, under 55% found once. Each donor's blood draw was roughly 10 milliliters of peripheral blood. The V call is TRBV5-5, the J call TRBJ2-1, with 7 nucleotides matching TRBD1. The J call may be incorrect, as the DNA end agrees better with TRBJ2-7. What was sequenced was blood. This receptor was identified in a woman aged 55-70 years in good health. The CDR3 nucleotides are TGTGCCAGCAGCCTCAGGGGGAACTACGAGCAGTACTTC. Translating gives CASSLRGNYEQYF.